This record covers a single T cell receptor beta chain. Its specificity is not known. The entry originates in a study of vaccination and CD4 T cells after COVID-19. Study context: Stimulation used overlapping spike peptides from SARS-CoV-2, HCoV-NL63, HCoV-OC43 and HCoV-229E.

The CDR3 is 14 amino acids. With 7 bases removed from V and 4 bases from J, the gap between germline ends came to 16 bases. This sample's treatment: roughly 10-day PBMC culture with coronavirus spike peptide pools or control peptides (ViraFEST assay). The Oncomine TCR Beta short-read assay sequenced DNA from cultured CD4+ T cells. TCRdb reanalysed the PCR reads using MiXCR and keeps one entry per CDR3 protein. Of 2,500 to 3,000 distinct CDR3 sequences in the sample, 30% to 35% were seen once. The chain employs TRBV12-3 or TRBV12-4 and TRBJ1-2; D gene ambiguous. The specimen sequenced was CD4+ T cells from blood, cultured in vitro. The TCR was taken from a human donor who had recovered from COVID-19. The CDR3 spells CASTLRPGSYGYTF. CDR3 DNA: TGTGCCAGCACCTTACGTCCAGGAAGCTATGGCTACACCTTC.